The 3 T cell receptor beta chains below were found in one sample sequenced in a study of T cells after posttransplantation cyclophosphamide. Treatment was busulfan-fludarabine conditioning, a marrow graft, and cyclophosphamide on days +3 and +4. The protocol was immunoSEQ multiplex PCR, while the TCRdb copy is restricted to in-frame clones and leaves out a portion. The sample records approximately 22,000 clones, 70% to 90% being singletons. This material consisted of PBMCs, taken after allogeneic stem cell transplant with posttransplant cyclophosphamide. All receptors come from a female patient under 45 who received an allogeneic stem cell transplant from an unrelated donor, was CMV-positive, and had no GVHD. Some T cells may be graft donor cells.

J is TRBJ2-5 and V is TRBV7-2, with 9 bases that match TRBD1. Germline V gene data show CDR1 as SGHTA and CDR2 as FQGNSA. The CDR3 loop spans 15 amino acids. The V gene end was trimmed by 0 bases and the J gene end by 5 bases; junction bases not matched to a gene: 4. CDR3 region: CASSLAGQGVETQYF. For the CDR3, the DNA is TGTGCCAGCAGCTTAGCGGGACAGGGAGTGGAGACCCAGTACTTC.

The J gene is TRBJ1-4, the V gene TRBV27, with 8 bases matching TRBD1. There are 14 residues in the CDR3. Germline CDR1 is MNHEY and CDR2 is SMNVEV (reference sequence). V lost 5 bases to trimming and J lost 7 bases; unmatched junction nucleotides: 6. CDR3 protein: CASSRRGQGEKLFF. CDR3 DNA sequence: TGTGCCAGCAGTCGCAGGGGGCAGGGTGAAAAACTGTTTTTT.

The CDR3 nucleotides are TGTGCCAGCAGTGAATTGGGCAGGGCAACTGGGGCCAACGTCCTGACTTTC. As protein: CASSELGRATGANVLTF. The chain uses TRBV2 and TRBJ2-6; D is perhaps TRBD1 (5 bases). The length of the CDR3 is 17 residues. Trimming shortened V by 2 bases and J by 2 bases, and 13 bases separated the two germline ends. Germline loops: CDR1 SNHLY, CDR2 FYNNEI.